These T cell receptor beta chains were read from a single sample in a study of T cell changes during pregnancy in multiple sclerosis. Assay: immunoSEQ multiplex PCR; the TCRdb copy retains only in-frame clones and omits some. The table shows roughly 47,000 clones, with approximately 92% occurring only once. The sample consisted of CD8+ T cells from peripheral blood mononuclear cells, taken in the second trimester of pregnancy. Source of these receptors: a female donor with multiple sclerosis, enrolled in a pregnancy study. Both conserved end residues are part of each CDR3. Each record gives: J gene, V gene, D gene, clone size, CDR3 protein, CDR3 DNA. A D gene is named only where the DNA matches it firmly. Size is stated for part of the rows, as once, few or many counts, or as a class when the clone is expanded.

J: TRBJ1-2
V: TRBV13
D: NA
size: NA
CDR3: CASSAGWTGDTF
DNA: TGTGCCAGCAGCGCCGGCTGGACGGGAGACACCTTC

J: TRBJ2-2
V: TRBV4-2
D: TRBD2
size: NA
CDR3: CASSQEAGGPGELFF
DNA: TGTGCCAGCAGCCAAGAGGCGGGGGGGCCAGGGGAGCTGTTTTTT

J: TRBJ2-1
V: TRBV5-1
D: TRBD2
size: NA
CDR3: CASSLGLAGGPVGNEQFF
DNA: TGCGCCAGCAGCTTGGGACTAGCGGGGGGGCCGGTCGGCAATGAGCAGTTCTTC

J: TRBJ1-2
V: TRBV11-2
D: NA
size: NA
CDR3: CASSLSLHFFGYTF
DNA: TGTGCCAGCAGCTTATCCTTACATTTCTTTGGCTACACCTTC

J: TRBJ2-1
V: TRBV7-9
D: NA
size: once
CDR3: CASMGGSYNEQFF
DNA: TGTGCCAGCATGGGAGGCTCCTACAATGAGCAGTTCTTC

J: TRBJ2-7
V: TRBV5-5
D: NA
size: NA
CDR3: CASSLERTTYEQYF
DNA: TGTGCCAGCAGCTTGGAAAGGACAACCTACGAGCAGTACTTC

J: TRBJ2-2
V: TRBV27
D: TRBD1
size: NA
CDR3: CASSLQRVQGVGTGELFF
DNA: TGTGCCAGCAGTCTCCAACGGGTGCAGGGGGTGGGCACCGGGGAGCTGTTTTTT

J: TRBJ2-1
V: TRBV4-1
D: TRBD2
size: once
CDR3: CASRLTGGFHEQFF
DNA: TGCGCCAGCAGGCTGACGGGGGGGTTTCATGAGCAGTTCTTC

J: TRBJ2-3
V: TRBV7-6
D: NA
size: NA
CDR3: CASSSLSKRTNTDTQYF
DNA: TGTGCCAGCAGCTCACTATCGAAACGGACTAACACAGATACGCAGTATTTT

J: TRBJ2-1
V: TRBV7-2
D: TRBD1
size: NA
CDR3: CASSSTGLYNEQFF
DNA: TGTGCCAGCAGCTCGACAGGGTTGTACAATGAGCAGTTCTTC

J: TRBJ2-1
V: TRBV4-1
D: NA
size: NA
CDR3: CASSQYLTPTDEQFF
DNA: TGCGCCAGCAGCCAGTACTTAACCCCCACGGATGAGCAGTTCTTC

J: TRBJ1-4
V: TRBV7-9
D: NA
size: NA
CDR3: CASSSPDSPGEKLFF
DNA: TGTGCCAGCAGCTCGCCGGACAGCCCAGGCGAAAAACTGTTTTTT

J: TRBJ2-4
V: TRBV13
D: NA
size: once
CDR3: CASEAGSENIQYF
DNA: TGTGCCAGCGAGGCGGGGTCCGAAAACATTCAGTACTTC

J: TRBJ2-1
V: TRBV5-1
D: TRBD1
size: NA
CDR3: CASSPRGGGNEQFF
DNA: TGCGCCAGCAGCCCCAGAGGGGGCGGGAATGAGCAGTTCTTC

J: TRBJ2-2
V: TRBV7-9
D: TRBD2
size: NA
CDR3: CAIPKTLGLAGNTGELFF
DNA: TGTGCCATACCGAAGACATTGGGACTAGCGGGGAACACCGGGGAGCTGTTTTTT

J: TRBJ1-3
V: TRBV13
D: NA
size: NA
CDR3: CASSLGRGGNTIYF
DNA: TGTGCCAGCAGCTTAGGTCGCGGAGGAAACACCATATATTTT

J: TRBJ1-6
V: TRBV9
D: NA
size: few
CDR3: CASSVGTASSPLHF
DNA: TGTGCCAGCAGCGTAGGGACAGCCTCTTCACCCCTCCACTTT

J: TRBJ1-2
V: TRBV9
D: NA
size: NA
CDR3: CASAANYGYTF
DNA: TGTGCCAGCGCGGCTAACTATGGCTACACCTTC

J: TRBJ1-1
V: TRBV9
D: NA
size: NA
CDR3: CASSVVSGTEAFF
DNA: TGTGCCAGCAGCGTAGTGTCAGGTACTGAAGCTTTCTTT

J: TRBJ2-1
V: TRBV7-9
D: NA
size: NA
CDR3: CASSSTDNNEQFF
DNA: TGTGCCAGCAGCTCTACGGACAACAATGAGCAGTTCTTC

J: TRBJ2-5
V: TRBV29-1
D: TRBD1
size: NA
CDR3: CSVRDSLQETQYF
DNA: TGCAGCGTCCGGGACAGCCTCCAAGAGACCCAGTACTTC

J: TRBJ2-1
V: TRBV27
D: NA
size: NA
CDR3: CASSWRSVNNEQFF
DNA: TGTGCCAGCAGTTGGCGGTCTGTCAACAATGAGCAGTTCTTC

J: TRBJ2-7
V: TRBV27
D: TRBD2
size: NA
CDR3: CASCRSAGEFSYEQYF
DNA: TGTGCCAGCTGCAGGTCGGCGGGGGAATTCTCCTACGAGCAGTACTTC

J: TRBJ2-1
V: TRBV15
D: NA
size: once
CDR3: CATSDRYNEQFF
DNA: TGTGCCACCAGCGACAGGTACAATGAGCAGTTCTTC

J: TRBJ1-5
V: TRBV2
D: NA
size: NA
CDR3: CASRISGVGQPQHF
DNA: TGTGCCAGCCGCATTTCAGGGGTGGGTCAGCCCCAGCATTTT

J: TRBJ2-7
V: TRBV18
D: NA
size: once
CDR3: CASSRRGYEQYF
DNA: TGTGCCAGCTCACGCAGGGGCTACGAGCAGTACTTC

J: TRBJ2-3
V: TRBV5-6
D: NA
size: NA
CDR3: CASSFLVSDTQYF
DNA: TGTGCCAGCAGCTTTTTGGTGAGCGATACGCAGTATTTT

J: TRBJ2-1
V: TRBV5-6
D: TRBD2
size: NA
CDR3: CASSLAAELAGFGEQFF
DNA: TGTGCCAGCAGCTTGGCTGCGGAACTAGCGGGATTTGGTGAGCAGTTCTTC

J: TRBJ1-2
V: TRBV9
D: TRBD1
size: NA
CDR3: CASSTQGKWNYGYTF
DNA: TGTGCCAGCAGCACACAGGGGAAGTGGAACTATGGCTACACCTTC

J: TRBJ2-1
V: TRBV7-3
D: TRBD2
size: NA
CDR3: CASSLGGGGAAEQFF
DNA: TGTGCCAGCAGCTTAGGAGGCGGGGGGGCGGCTGAGCAGTTCTTC

J: TRBJ2-1
V: TRBV7-8
D: TRBD2
size: NA
CDR3: CASSLEASGGPKAEQFF
DNA: TGTGCCAGCAGCTTAGAGGCTAGCGGGGGGCCTAAGGCGGAGCAGTTCTTC

J: TRBJ2-7
V: TRBV11-2
D: TRBD2
size: NA
CDR3: CASSLGATSGGHEQYF
DNA: TGTGCCAGCAGCTTAGGGGCGACTAGCGGGGGCCACGAGCAGTACTTC

J: TRBJ2-1
V: TRBV7-3
D: NA
size: NA
CDR3: CASSLTGGVEEQFF
DNA: TGTGCCAGCAGCTTAACGGGCGGGGTTGAGGAGCAGTTCTTC

J: TRBJ2-1
V: TRBV7-7
D: TRBD2
size: NA
CDR3: CASSLWAGGLAGANEQFF
DNA: TGTGCTAGCAGCTTATGGGCCGGGGGACTAGCGGGGGCGAATGAGCAGTTCTTC

J: TRBJ2-7
V: TRBV7-2
D: NA
size: NA
CDR3: CASSSTGYYEQYF
DNA: TGTGCCAGCAGCTCTACAGGGTACTACGAGCAGTACTTC

J: TRBJ1-4
V: TRBV9
D: TRBD1
size: NA
CDR3: CASSSGTGEKLFF
DNA: TGTGCCAGCAGCAGTGGGACAGGGGAAAAACTGTTTTTT

J: TRBJ2-5
V: TRBV19
D: NA
size: NA
CDR3: CASSMGGAIQETQYF
DNA: TGTGCCAGTAGCATGGGGGGGGCCATCCAAGAGACCCAGTACTTC

J: TRBJ2-2
V: TRBV15
D: TRBD2
size: once
CDR3: CATSLAGDNTGELFF
DNA: TGTGCCACCAGCCTAGCGGGGGATAACACCGGGGAGCTGTTTTTT

J: TRBJ2-3
V: TRBV7-9
D: NA
size: NA
CDR3: CARQGPSGTDTQYF
DNA: TGTGCCAGACAGGGTCCGTCTGGCACAGATACGCAGTATTTT

J: TRBJ2-1
V: TRBV7-9
D: NA
size: NA
CDR3: CASSFGGASSYNEQFF
DNA: TGTGCCAGCAGCTTTGGAGGGGCTAGCTCCTACAATGAGCAGTTCTTC

J: TRBJ2-7
V: TRBV4-1
D: TRBD2
size: NA
CDR3: CASSQGPAGGPSPDEQYF
DNA: TGCGCCAGCAGCCAAGGCCCAGCGGGGGGGCCGAGCCCTGACGAGCAGTACTTC

J: TRBJ2-5
V: TRBV11-2
D: NA
size: NA
CDR3: CASSLGADQYF
DNA: TGTGCCAGCAGCTTAGGGGCAGATCAGTACTTC

J: TRBJ2-3
V: TRBV27
D: TRBD1
size: NA
CDR3: CASSLAPGTGVADTQYF
DNA: TGTGCCAGCAGTTTAGCCCCGGGGACAGGGGTGGCAGATACGCAGTATTTT

J: TRBJ1-1
V: TRBV7-9
D: TRBD1
size: NA
CDR3: CASSPYPRQGGEAFF
DNA: TGTGCCAGCAGCCCCTACCCTCGACAGGGTGGGGAAGCTTTCTTT

J: TRBJ1-2
V: TRBV6-5
D: NA
size: NA
CDR3: CASRDINYGYTF
DNA: TGTGCCAGCCGGGACATAAACTATGGCTACACCTTC

J: TRBJ1-5
V: TRBV21-1
D: NA
size: NA
CDR3: CASSPRGDRDDQPQHF
DNA: TGTGCCAGCAGCCCCAGGGGGGACAGGGATGATCAGCCCCAGCATTTT

J: TRBJ2-1
V: TRBV11-3
D: NA
size: NA
CDR3: CASSLSSRINEQFF
DNA: TGTGCCAGCAGCTTAAGTAGCCGGATAAATGAGCAGTTCTTC

J: TRBJ2-1
V: TRBV9
D: TRBD2
size: NA
CDR3: CASSPPRGGPRSEQFF
DNA: TGTGCCAGCAGCCCCCCTCGCGGGGGGCCGAGGAGTGAGCAGTTCTTC

J: TRBJ2-7
V: TRBV29-1
D: NA
size: NA
CDR3: CSVQGSLTYEQYF
DNA: TGCAGCGTACAGGGAAGCCTAACCTACGAGCAGTACTTC

J: TRBJ2-7
V: TRBV19
D: NA
size: NA
CDR3: CASSIALSGGFYEQYF
DNA: TGTGCCAGTAGTATAGCATTGTCGGGGGGCTTCTACGAGCAGTACTTC

J: TRBJ2-7
V: TRBV2
D: TRBD2
size: NA
CDR3: CAIQTSGEGEQYF
DNA: TGTGCCATCCAGACTAGCGGGGAAGGCGAGCAGTACTTC

J: TRBJ1-2
V: TRBV7-3
D: NA
size: NA
CDR3: CASSLSELDYGYTF
DNA: TGTGCCAGCAGCTTATCAGAATTGGACTATGGCTACACCTTC

J: TRBJ2-7
V: TRBV29-1
D: TRBD1
size: NA
CDR3: CSVEDQTGAAYEQYF
DNA: TGCAGCGTTGAAGATCAGACAGGGGCTGCCTACGAGCAGTACTTC

J: TRBJ2-2
V: TRBV13
D: NA
size: NA
CDR3: CASSSRTFPGGELFF
DNA: TGTGCCAGCAGCAGCCGGACTTTCCCCGGCGGGGAGCTGTTTTTT

J: TRBJ1-1
V: TRBV28
D: NA
size: NA
CDR3: CATISGPTRGLGTEAFF
DNA: TGTGCCACTATATCCGGGCCTACCAGGGGTTTAGGCACTGAAGCTTTCTTT

J: TRBJ2-7
V: TRBV19
D: TRBD2
size: NA
CDR3: CASSLTSGGSYEQYF
DNA: TGTGCCAGTAGTTTAACTAGCGGGGGCTCCTACGAGCAGTACTTC

J: TRBJ2-2
V: TRBV7-8
D: TRBD2
size: once
CDR3: CASSLAGLADLTNTGELFF
DNA: TGTGCCAGCAGCTTAGCGGGACTAGCGGACCTTACGAACACCGGGGAGCTGTTTTTT

J: TRBJ1-1
V: TRBV14
D: TRBD1
size: NA
CDR3: CASSQEGTGPWAEAFF
DNA: TGTGCCAGCAGCCAAGAGGGGACAGGCCCCTGGGCTGAAGCTTTCTTT

J: TRBJ1-1
V: TRBV7-8
D: TRBD1
size: NA
CDR3: CASSAALSQGIRTEAFF
DNA: TGTGCCAGCAGCGCGGCCCTTTCACAGGGGATCCGCACTGAAGCTTTCTTT